This T cell receptor beta chain was observed in a study of graft-versus-host responses after intestinal transplantation (dated by TCRdb to about 2021). Background for the entire study: The transplants that recipients received were multivisceral, liver-intestinal, or isolated intestinal. Anti-thymocyte globulin induction was given to all recipients, followed by maintenance tacrolimus and steroids for approximately three years. Instead of going to the commercial service, samples from a few later patients were sequenced in-house on an Illumina MiSeq and processed with MiXCR. Of the 20 to 25 intestinal transplant recipients enrolled in the cohort, one of whom was a retransplant, a few patients without pretransplant specimens were excluded. Bulk TCR-beta CDR3 sequencing was used to track graft-versus-host and host-versus-graft alloreactive T cell clones in the graft, circulation and bone marrow after intestinal transplantation. To identify alloreactive clones, pre-transplant mixed lymphocyte reaction products were sequenced and compared with unstimulated pre-transplant donor and recipient T cells. A peak of at least 4% donor T cells among recipient peripheral blood mononuclear cells was the definition used for donor T cell macrochimerism. Results the study describes overall, beyond this receptor: Peak levels of circulating GvH clones were associated with declines in HvG clones early after transplant. GvH clones were detected in recipient bone marrow, and some of these GvH clones were observed earlier in ileal mucosa or blood, consistent with an intestinal mucosal origin. In patients with donor T cell macrochimerism, the allografts had high GvH to HvG T cell clonal ratios. The conclusions were limited by the relatively low number and heterogeneity of the intestinal transplant patients.

The time point label for this specimen denotes: cells obtained before transplantation from donor or recipient. CD3+CD4+ and CD3+CD8+ populations were FACS-sorted from unstimulated pre-transplant donor and recipient cells taken from spleen or lymph nodes. A remark on this clone: Its antigen has not been determined. No clone much larger than this one lies a single base away; base qualities are absent.

There are 14 amino acids in the CDR3, from cysteine to phenylalanine inclusive. The only DNA kept is the CDR3, 42 bases in frame from the first base. V ends up 6 bases short and J 3 bases short, with an unmatched junction base count of 4. Taken from the germline V gene, the CDR1 and CDR2 loops are ENHRY and SYGVKD. The receptor library was made with the immunoSEQ multiplex PCR assay. For most patients, genomic DNA was isolated with the Qiagen DNeasy Blood and Tissue Kit and shipped frozen to Adaptive Biotechnologies for TCR sequencing. For most patients, genomic DNA was subjected to high-throughput TCR-beta CDR3 sequencing by Adaptive Biotechnologies. Concerning the study's data processing: Adaptive's ImmunoSEQ software supplied the TCR sequencing data for about 18 patients, while MiXCR and VDJtools were used to process a few other patients. To correct CD4 versus CD8 sorting errors, sequences present in both subsets at a frequency ratio below 5:1 were removed. Because the origin of CDR3 nucleotide sequences shared between donor and recipient could not be assigned, those sequences were removed. To be classed as alloreactive, a clone needed at least 2-fold expansion over unstimulated cells and a minimum CFSE-low frequency of 0.002% (template counts) or 0.001% (read counts). Clones detected in sequenced pre-transplant spleen, lymph node, or MLR CFSE-low populations of the donor or recipient were defined as mappable. Cumulative frequency of alloreactive clones was calculated as a percentage of all sequences weighted by copy number. TCRdb stores this immuneACCESS table with in-frame sequences only. Part of the clones is absent; in the studies checked, under half of the shortfall reflects unresolved V genes, and no reason is known for the rest. Clone size and the V and J calls come from that table; the DNA yielded D and trimming. This sample gives more than 85,000 clones in total; just under 95% of them show up just once. Clones ranked in the top ten supply 0.069% of the sample.

The V and J genes are TRBV10-3 and TRBJ1-2, with 10 bases in between that match TRBD1. This specimen was unstimulated CD8+ T cells sorted from spleen or lymph node cells, taken before transplant. The origin of this receptor is a human donor who was the organ donor for an intestinal transplant. The sequenced DNA: TGTGCCATCAGCCAGACAGGGGGCTACTATGGCTACACCTTC. This encodes CAISQTGGYYGYTF.